Listed below are T cell receptor beta chains from one sample, sequenced in a study of T cell responses to AZD1222 COVID-19 vaccine. Some clones are missing from TCRdb's copy, which holds only in-frame ones; the method was immunoSEQ multiplex PCR. The data contain 140,000 to 150,000 clones, around nine tenths of them singletons. Source: peripheral blood, taken on day 0 of AZD1222 vaccination. The receptors here all came from an adult in good health. Both conserved end residues are part of each CDR3. Each record gives: V gene, D gene, clone size, J gene, CDR3 DNA, CDR3 protein. D genes are given only for firm matches. Expanded clones are given a class, and other clones once, few, many or no size at all.

>TRBV7-9|.|.|TRBJ2-1
TGTGCCAGCAGCTTATCTCTTCGGGGATGGACACACAATGAGCAGTTCTTC
CASSLSLRGWTHNEQFF
>TRBV11-2|.|.|TRBJ1-1
TGTGCCAGCAGCCCAACGACTGGCCTCGTCGCTGAAGCTTTCTTT
CASSPTTGLVAEAFF
>TRBV29-1|TRBD1|once|TRBJ1-1
TGCAGCGTTGACCTTCAGGGGGACTACACTGAAGCTTTCTTT
CSVDLQGDYTEAFF
>TRBV11-3|.|.|TRBJ2-1
TGTGCTTCGGCGGTATCGTATACCTACAATGAGCAGTTCTTC
CASAVSYTYNEQFF
>TRBV4-3|TRBD1|.|TRBJ2-7
TGCGCCAGCAGCCAAGCGGGGCCAGGGGGCCCTTACCCCTACGAGCAGTACTTC
CASSQAGPGGPYPYEQYF
>TRBV6-2/TRBV6-3|TRBD2|.|TRBJ2-1
TGTGCCAGCAGTTACGACCTCGGGGGGGCCTTAGATAATGAGCAGTTCTTC
CASSYDLGGALDNEQFF
>TRBV4-2|.|.|TRBJ2-1
TGTGCCAGCAGCCAAACCGGGACCACATCCTACAATGAGCAGTTCTTC
CASSQTGTTSYNEQFF
>TRBV5-4|.|.|TRBJ2-3
TGTGCCAGCAGCCATCGGGACACGCTCACAGATACGCAGTATTTT
CASSHRDTLTDTQYF
>TRBV5-8|.|.|TRBJ2-1
TGTGCCAGCAGCCCCGCCCCCGGCTCCTACAATGAGCAGTTCTTC
CASSPAPGSYNEQFF
>TRBV19|.|once|TRBJ1-5
TGTGCCAGTAGTTTGGAGAAGGGTACCCCCCAGCATTTT
CASSLEKGTPQHF
>TRBV6-4|TRBD2|.|TRBJ2-3
TGTGCCAGCAGTGTCGGGAGGGCCACAGATACGCAGTATTTT
CASSVGRATDTQYF
>TRBV5-1|.|.|TRBJ2-5
TGCGCCAGCTCCGTCAGGGCGGAGACCCAGTACTTC
CASSVRAETQYF
>TRBV6-5|TRBD1|.|TRBJ2-5
TGTGCCAGCAGCGGGACAGGAGTGTTCGGAGAGACCCAGTACTTC
CASSGTGVFGETQYF
>TRBV19|.|.|TRBJ2-4
TGTGCCAGTAGTACGCCCCTGTTCGTGGGAAACATTCAGTACTTC
CASSTPLFVGNIQYF
>TRBV6-6|.|.|TRBJ2-2
TGTGCCAGCAGTTACTCGAGCAGGGCGGCGGGAGGGGAGCTGTTTTTT
CASSYSSRAAGGELFF
>TRBV29-1|.|.|TRBJ1-1
TGCAGCGGGGGGATACAGGGAGAAGCTTTCTTT
CSGGIQGEAFF
>TRBV20-1|.|.|TRBJ2-7
TGCAGTGCCCTCCGGGACTACGAGCAGTACTTC
CSALRDYEQYF
>TRBV4-1|.|.|TRBJ1-3
TGCGCCAGCAGCCTGTTCCGCCTGGAAAACACCATATATTTT
CASSLFRLENTIYF
>TRBV4-1|.|.|TRBJ2-6
TGCGCCAGCAGACAGATAGGGGCTGGGGCCAACGTCCTGACTTTC
CASRQIGAGANVLTF
>TRBV21-1|.|.|TRBJ2-1
TGTGCCAGCAGCAATAGGGGACGGCGGACCTACAATGAGCAGTTCTTC
CASSNRGRRTYNEQFF
>TRBV2|.|.|TRBJ2-7
TGTGCCAGCAGTGAAGGAGCAGGAGCCCCGTACGAGCAGTACTTC
CASSEGAGAPYEQYF
>TRBV9|.|.|TRBJ2-7
TGTGCCAGCAATACGGGACTCCGGACGGGCGAGCAGTACTTC
CASNTGLRTGEQYF
>TRBV19|.|.|TRBJ1-1
TGTGCCAGTAGGACAACAGGAGACACTGAAGCTTTCTTT
CASRTTGDTEAFF
>TRBV6-2/TRBV6-3|TRBD1|.|TRBJ1-1
TGTGCCAGCAGTTACTTATACAGGGGGCGCGACACTGAAGCTTTCTTT
CASSYLYRGRDTEAFF
>TRBV5-4|.|.|TRBJ2-7
TGTGCCAGCAGGGCCTCAGGGGAAAACTACGAGCAGTACTTC
CASRASGENYEQYF
>TRBV18|.|.|TRBJ1-5
TGTGCCAGCTCACTGACAGAACTGGGGGTTTATCAGCCCCAGCATTTT
CASSLTELGVYQPQHF
>TRBV9|.|.|TRBJ2-6
TGTGCCAGCAGCGTAAATCCCGTTGGGGGACTTCTGTTCTCTGGGGCCAACGTCCTGACTTTC
CASSVNPVGGLLFSGANVLTF
>TRBV4-1|TRBD1|.|TRBJ2-1
TGCGCCAGCAGCCAACCGGACAGGGAGCATGAGCAGTTCTTC
CASSQPDREHEQFF
>TRBV9|.|.|TRBJ2-1
TGTGCCAGCAGCGTCGTGACTAACAATGAGCAGTTCTTC
CASSVVTNNEQFF
>TRBV7-2|.|.|TRBJ2-6
TGTGCCAGCAGCCCCCGGACGGGCTCTGGGGCCAACGTCCTGACTTTC
CASSPRTGSGANVLTF
>TRBV12-5|.|.|TRBJ1-1
TGTGCTAGTGGTTTGAGGACAGATCAAGCTTTCTTT
CASGLRTDQAFF
>TRBV12-5|TRBD2|.|TRBJ2-2
TGTGCTAGTGGTTTTCTAGCGGGGGGTTACACCGGGGAGCTGTTTTTT
CASGFLAGGYTGELFF
>TRBV15|.|.|TRBJ1-2
TGTGCCACCAGCAGAGAATCGGGGGGTGGACTGGATGGCTACACCTTC
CATSRESGGGLDGYTF
>TRBV29-1|TRBD1|.|TRBJ2-3
TGCAGCGTTGGGGGAGCAGGGGGCAAAGGCACAGATACGCAGTATTTT
CSVGGAGGKGTDTQYF
>TRBV19|.|.|TRBJ2-7
TGTGCCAGCTCGGACAATTGGTACGAGCAGTACTTC
CASSDNWYEQYF
>TRBV4-2|.|.|TRBJ1-5
TGTGCCAGCAGCGTCGGCATAGCGGACCAGCCCCAGCATTTT
CASSVGIADQPQHF
>TRBV18|.|.|TRBJ1-2
TGTGCCAGCTCACCACCGAATAGGGGGTTCAACTATGGCTACACCTTC
CASSPPNRGFNYGYTF
>TRBV18|.|.|TRBJ2-1
TGTGCCAGCTCACCCGACGTGGTCGGGGCGCATCCCAATGAGCAGTTCTTC
CASSPDVVGAHPNEQFF
>TRBV28|.|.|TRBJ2-3
TGTGCCAGCAGTTTGTCCCTCCAAGATACGCAGTATTTT
CASSLSLQDTQYF
>TRBV5-5|.|.|TRBJ2-6
TGTGCCAGCAGCCGAGGAAGGCGAAACTCTGGGGCCAACGTCCTGACTTTC
CASSRGRRNSGANVLTF
>TRBV7-9|TRBD2|.|TRBJ2-7
TGTGCCAGCAGCTCCAGCGGGAGCGGCTACGAGCAGTACTTC
CASSSSGSGYEQYF
>TRBV9|.|.|TRBJ2-7
TGTGCCAGCAGCGCCGGGACTTACGAGCAGTACTTC
CASSAGTYEQYF
>TRBV7-2|TRBD1|.|TRBJ1-1
TGTGCCAGCAGTTTGGACAGGGGCTGGGGTGAAGCTTTCTTT
CASSLDRGWGEAFF
>TRBV12-2|.|.|TRBJ1-2
TGTGCAAGTAGGACATCAGTGAGGTATGGCTACACCTTC
CASRTSVRYGYTF
>TRBV19|.|.|TRBJ1-2
TGTGCCAGTCAGACTTCTTTTATCGCGACACTCACTAACTATGGCTACACCTTC
CASQTSFIATLTNYGYTF
>TRBV6-1|.|.|TRBJ2-3
TGTGCCAGCAGTGAAGATTCCAGGGGATTCCTCACAGATACGCAGTATTTT
CASSEDSRGFLTDTQYF